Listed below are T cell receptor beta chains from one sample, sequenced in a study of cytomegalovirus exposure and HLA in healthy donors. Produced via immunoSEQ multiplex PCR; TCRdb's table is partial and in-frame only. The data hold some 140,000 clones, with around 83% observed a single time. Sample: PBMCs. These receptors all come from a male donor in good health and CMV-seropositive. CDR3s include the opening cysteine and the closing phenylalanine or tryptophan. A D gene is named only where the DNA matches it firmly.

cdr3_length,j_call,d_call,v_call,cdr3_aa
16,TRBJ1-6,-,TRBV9,CASSGNQGSNNSPLHF
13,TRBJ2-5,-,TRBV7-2,CASSLPGRKTQYF
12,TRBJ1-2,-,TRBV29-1,CSVRWARYGYTF
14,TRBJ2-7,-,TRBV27,CASSALSQVYEQYF
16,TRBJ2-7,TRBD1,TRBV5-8,CASSLFSGTAYYEQYF
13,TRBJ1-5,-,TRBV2,CASSAGVEQPQHF
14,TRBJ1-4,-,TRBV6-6,CASTGGEGGEKLFF
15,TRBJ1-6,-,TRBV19,CASSVEGRHNSPLHF
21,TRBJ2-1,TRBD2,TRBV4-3,CASSQAPRTSGSGRTYNEQFF
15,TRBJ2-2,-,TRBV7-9,CASSLGTQNTGELFF
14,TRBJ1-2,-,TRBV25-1,CASSDIEGSYGYTF
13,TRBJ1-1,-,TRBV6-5,CASSGREGTEAFF
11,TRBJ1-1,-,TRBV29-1,CSVVRNTEAFF
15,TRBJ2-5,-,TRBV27,CASSLSFAQIETQYF
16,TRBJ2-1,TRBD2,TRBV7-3,CASSLTGGRASGEQFF
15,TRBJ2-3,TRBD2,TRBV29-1,CSVETSGYRTDTQYF
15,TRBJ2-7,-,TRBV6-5,CASSYSPGSSYEQYF
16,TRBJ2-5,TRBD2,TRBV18,CASSPSIAGGRETQYF
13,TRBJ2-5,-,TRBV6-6,CASSFRAGETQYF